This is a list of T cell receptor beta chains from one sample in a study of radiotherapy plus CTLA-4 blockade in lung cancer. The table came from immunoSEQ multiplex PCR; TCRdb's copy has only in-frame clones and leaves some out. In the table there are tens of thousands of clones, approximately 86% of which are singletons. The sample in question was peripheral blood, obtained from a patient treated with radiotherapy plus ipilimumab. The receptors originated from a human donor with non-small cell lung cancer who had stable disease on radiotherapy plus ipilimumab. Both conserved end residues are part of each CDR3. D genes are given only for firm matches. Rows give clone size only sometimes, using once, few, many, or a class for an expanded clone.

clone size,D gene,J gene,V gene,CDR3 DNA,CDR3 protein
once,TRBD2,TRBJ2-2,TRBV10-2,TGCGCCAGCGGGGGGGAGGGTAGAACCGGGGAGCTGTTTTTT,CASGGEGRTGELFF
.,TRBD2,TRBJ2-1,TRBV11-1,TGTGCCAGCAGGTTTACTAGCGGGGGGGCTTATGAGCAGTTCTTC,CASRFTSGGAYEQFF
.,.,TRBJ2-7,TRBV6-6,TGTGCCAGCAGTTATAAGGCGTACGAGCAGTACTTC,CASSYKAYEQYF
.,.,TRBJ1-2,TRBV19,TGTGCCAGTAGTATTTCAGGACAGCCCCAGGGCTACACCTTC,CASSISGQPQGYTF
.,TRBD1,TRBJ2-6,TRBV6-4,TGTGCCAGCAGCGAGTACGGGACAGGGGGCAGAGGGGCCAACGTCCTGACTTTC,CASSEYGTGGRGANVLTF
.,.,TRBJ1-1,TRBV7-6,TGTGCCAGCAGCTCTGAATACCCAGGGAAAACTTTCTTT,CASSSEYPGKTFF
once,TRBD2,TRBJ2-7,TRBV6-1,TGTGCCAGCACTCGAACCAGCGGGGCCTCCGAGCAGTACTTC,CASTRTSGASEQYF
.,.,TRBJ2-2,TRBV9,TGTGCCAGCAGCGTAGTTGCGGTCGCGAACACCGGGGAGCTGTTTTTT,CASSVVAVANTGELFF
.,.,TRBJ2-7,TRBV5-4,TGTGCCAGCAGCTTGGACGGGGACGAGCAGTACTTC,CASSLDGDEQYF
.,.,TRBJ2-7,TRBV7-8,TGTGCCAGCAGCTTAGGCAATGCCGGGTCACTCTACGAGCAGTACTTC,CASSLGNAGSLYEQYF
.,.,TRBJ2-5,TRBV5-6,TGTGCCAGCAGCTTGGGGTGGGAGACCCAGTACTTC,CASSLGWETQYF
.,TRBD1,TRBJ1-6,TRBV30,TGTGCCTGGACCGGGACAGGGAGGGGGGATAATTCACCCCTCCACTTT,CAWTGTGRGDNSPLHF
once,.,TRBJ2-3,TRBV28,TGTGCCAGCACCACCCGGGCCCCGAAAGGCACAGATACGCAGTATTTT,CASTTRAPKGTDTQYF
.,.,TRBJ2-5,TRBV29-1,TGCAGCGTTCGGGGGGAGACCCAGTACTTC,CSVRGETQYF
.,.,TRBJ2-7,TRBV30,TGTGCCTGCAACGATCTCAGTTTTTCCTACGAGCAGTACTTC,CACNDLSFSYEQYF
.,TRBD2,TRBJ2-2,TRBV2,TGTGCCAGCGTACAATACGGGACTAGCGGGAGTTGGTCCGGGGAGCTGTTTTTT,CASVQYGTSGSWSGELFF
few,.,TRBJ2-7,TRBV6-6,TGTGCCAGCAGTTTACAGGGAAATGAGCAGTACTTC,CASSLQGNEQYF
few,TRBD2,TRBJ2-7,TRBV4-2,TGTGCCAGCAGCCAAGATTCTTCTAGCGGGACGACTTCCTACGAGCAGTACTTC,CASSQDSSSGTTSYEQYF
.,.,TRBJ1-2,TRBV6-1,TGTGCCAGCAGTACTTACCTGACATCCAACTATGGCTACACCTTC,CASSTYLTSNYGYTF
.,.,TRBJ2-5,TRBV7-2,TGTGCCAGCAGCTTAGGGTCAGGGGCCCACAAAGAGACCCAGTACTTC,CASSLGSGAHKETQYF
.,.,TRBJ2-3,TRBV11-2,TGTGCCAGCAGCACCACCAGGATCACAGATACGCAGTATTTT,CASSTTRITDTQYF
.,.,TRBJ1-1,TRBV10-2,TGCGCCAGCAGTGAGTTGGAGAACACTGAAGCTTTCTTT,CASSELENTEAFF
.,.,TRBJ1-1,TRBV29-1,TGCAGCGTCGCCGGGACGGCTAACACTGAAGCTTTCTTT,CSVAGTANTEAFF
.,TRBD1,TRBJ1-2,TRBV14,TGTGCCAGCAGCCAGGAAAGACAGGGTTACAACTATGGCTACACCTTC,CASSQERQGYNYGYTF
.,TRBD1,TRBJ2-3,TRBV7-7,TGTGCTAGCACCGCCGGGACAGGCCTCACAGATACGCAGTATTTT,CASTAGTGLTDTQYF
.,TRBD1,TRBJ1-5,TRBV7-2,TGTGCCAGCAGCTTAACCCCGGGACAGGGGAACCAGCCCCAGCATTTT,CASSLTPGQGNQPQHF
.,TRBD2,TRBJ2-7,TRBV5-1,TGCGCCAGCAGCCCTTTGACTAGCGGGCCGTCGGGGGAGCAGTACTTC,CASSPLTSGPSGEQYF
.,.,TRBJ1-1,TRBV27,TGTGCCAGTATGGGGCGGGGAATCCGCACTGAAGCTTTCTTT,CASMGRGIRTEAFF
.,.,TRBJ1-2,TRBV18,TGTGCCAGCTCACCAGGCAGGGTCGATGGCTACACCTTC,CASSPGRVDGYTF
.,.,TRBJ2-5,TRBV11-2,TGTGCCAGCAGCTTGGGGGGAGCCTTCCAAGAGACCCAGTACTTC,CASSLGGAFQETQYF
.,.,TRBJ2-2,TRBV19,TGTGCCAGTAGTATAGATCGAGAAAGGGAGCTGTTTTTT,CASSIDRERELFF
.,TRBD1,TRBJ2-3,TRBV9,TGTGCCAGCAGCGTAGGCGGGGACAGGGATACGCAGTATTTT,CASSVGGDRDTQYF
.,TRBD2,TRBJ2-7,TRBV6-5,TGTGCCAGCAGTTACTCCAGCGGGGACTATCTCGAGCAGTACTTC,CASSYSSGDYLEQYF
.,.,TRBJ1-5,TRBV2,TGTGCCAGCAGTGTACAGGGTGGTCAGCCCCAGCATTTT,CASSVQGGQPQHF
.,TRBD2,TRBJ2-5,TRBV7-3,TGTGCCAGCAGCCAGGGACTAGCGGGAGGGTTGGAGACCCAGTACTTC,CASSQGLAGGLETQYF
few,TRBD2,TRBJ2-1,TRBV28,TGTGCCAGCAGTCCATCTAGCGGGAGGTTATTCAATGAGCAGTTCTTC,CASSPSSGRLFNEQFF
.,TRBD1,TRBJ1-2,TRBV6-1,TGTGCCATCGGACAGGGGGCGGGGGGCTACACCTTC,CAIGQGAGGYTF
.,.,TRBJ2-3,TRBV29-1,TGCGCGCTAGGGGGGGAAGGGGCTAGCGCAAGAGATACGCAGTATTTT,CALGGEGASARDTQYF
.,TRBD1,TRBJ2-7,TRBV5-1,TGCGCCAGCAGCTTGGAGGGGGCGCAAAGCTACGAGCAGTACTTC,CASSLEGAQSYEQYF
once,.,TRBJ2-2,TRBV14,TGTGCCAGCAGCCGTGGGAACACCGGGGAGCTGTTTTTT,CASSRGNTGELFF
.,.,TRBJ2-5,TRBV19,TGTGCCAGTAGTATGGGCCGGGGCCCTATGTACTTC,CASSMGRGPMYF
.,TRBD1,TRBJ2-2,TRBV5-1,TGCGCCAGCAGCTTATCCGGGACAGGGGGCGTCGGGGAGCTGTTTTTT,CASSLSGTGGVGELFF
few,TRBD2,TRBJ2-3,TRBV27,TGTGCCAGCAGTTTAGCCAGCGGGGGGGGAGATACGCAGTATTTT,CASSLASGGGDTQYF
once,.,TRBJ1-4,TRBV7-2,TGTGCCAGCAGCCAAGGGGGTGAAAAACTGTTTTTT,CASSQGGEKLFF
.,.,TRBJ2-1,TRBV11-2,TGTGCCAGCAGCTTAGATACCCGGGGGGCTTACAATGAGCAGTTCTTC,CASSLDTRGAYNEQFF
.,.,TRBJ2-2,TRBV29-1,TGCAGCGGCCGATCGGGGACTGGCGGGGAGCTGTTTTTT,CSGRSGTGGELFF
.,.,TRBJ1-5,TRBV7-3,TGTGCCAGCAGCTTATCCTGGATGGGTCATCAGCCCCAGCATTTT,CASSLSWMGHQPQHF
.,TRBD1,TRBJ1-6,TRBV28,TGTGCCAGCAGTTCGACAGGGCCCGATAATTCACCCCTCCACTTT,CASSSTGPDNSPLHF
.,.,TRBJ1-2,TRBV30,TGTGCCTGGGGGGGGTTGGGCGATGGCTACACCTTC,CAWGGLGDGYTF
.,TRBD2,TRBJ2-7,TRBV7-9,TGTGCCAGCAGCCTCAGCGGGAGTACTTACGAGCAGTACTTC,CASSLSGSTYEQYF
.,TRBD1,TRBJ1-4,TRBV28,TGTGCCAGCAGTACGGGGACAGCAACTAATGAAAAACTGTTTTTT,CASSTGTATNEKLFF
.,.,TRBJ1-6,TRBV5-1,TGCGCCAGCAGCCTGGCAGGGCGAACACCCCTCCACTTT,CASSLAGRTPLHF
.,TRBD1,TRBJ2-7,TRBV25-1,TGTGCCAGCAGACCCCCGGGACAGAACTACGAGCAGTACTTC,CASRPPGQNYEQYF